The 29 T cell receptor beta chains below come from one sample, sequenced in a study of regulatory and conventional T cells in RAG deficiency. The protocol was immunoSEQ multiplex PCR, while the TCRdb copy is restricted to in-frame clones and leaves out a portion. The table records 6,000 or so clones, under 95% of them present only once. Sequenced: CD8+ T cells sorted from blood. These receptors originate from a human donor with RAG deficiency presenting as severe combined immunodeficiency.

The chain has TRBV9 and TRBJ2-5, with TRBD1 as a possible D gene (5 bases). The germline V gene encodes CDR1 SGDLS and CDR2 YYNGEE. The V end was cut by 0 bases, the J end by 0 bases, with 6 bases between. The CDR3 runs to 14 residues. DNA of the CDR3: TGTGCCAGCAGCGTAGAGGGGTACCAAGAGACCCAGTACTTC. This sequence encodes CASSVEGYQETQYF. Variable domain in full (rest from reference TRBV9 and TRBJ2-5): DSGVTQTPKHLITATGQRVTLRCSPRSGDLSVYWYQQSLDQGLQFLIQYYNGEERAKGNILERFSAQQFPDLHSELNLSSLELGDSALYFCASSVEGYQETQYFGPGTRLLVL.

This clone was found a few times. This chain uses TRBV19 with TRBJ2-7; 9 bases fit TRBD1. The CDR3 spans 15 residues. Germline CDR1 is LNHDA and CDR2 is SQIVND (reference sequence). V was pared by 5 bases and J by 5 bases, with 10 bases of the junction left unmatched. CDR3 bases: TGTGCCAGTAGTCCCCGGGACAGGGTTTTGGACGAGCAGTACTTC. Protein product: CASSPRDRVLDEQYF.

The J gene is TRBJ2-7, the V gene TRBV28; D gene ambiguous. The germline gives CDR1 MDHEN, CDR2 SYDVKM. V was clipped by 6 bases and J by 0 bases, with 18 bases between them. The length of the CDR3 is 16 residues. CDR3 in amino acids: CASSPILNRSSYEQYF. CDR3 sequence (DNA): TGTGCCAGCAGCCCCATCCTTAATAGGAGCTCCTACGAGCAGTACTTC.

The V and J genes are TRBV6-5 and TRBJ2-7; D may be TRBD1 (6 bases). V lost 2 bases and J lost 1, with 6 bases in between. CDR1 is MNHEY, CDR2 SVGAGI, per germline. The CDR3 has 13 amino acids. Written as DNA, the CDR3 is TGTGCCAGCAGTTACACAGGGTCCTACGAGCAGTACTTC. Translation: CASSYTGSYEQYF.

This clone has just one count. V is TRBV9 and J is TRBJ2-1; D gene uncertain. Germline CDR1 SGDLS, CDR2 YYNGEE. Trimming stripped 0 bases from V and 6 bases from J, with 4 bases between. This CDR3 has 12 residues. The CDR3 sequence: CASSVEFNEQFF. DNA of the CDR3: TGTGCCAGCAGCGTAGAATTCAATGAGCAGTTCTTC. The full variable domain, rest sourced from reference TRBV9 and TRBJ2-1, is DSGVTQTPKHLITATGQRVTLRCSPRSGDLSVYWYQQSLDQGLQFLIQYYNGEERAKGNILERFSAQQFPDLHSELNLSSLELGDSALYFCASSVEFNEQFFGPGTRLTVL.

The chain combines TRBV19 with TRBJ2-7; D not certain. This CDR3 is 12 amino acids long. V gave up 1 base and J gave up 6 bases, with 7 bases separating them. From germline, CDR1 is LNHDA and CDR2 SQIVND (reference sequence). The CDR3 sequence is CASSIGSSEQYF. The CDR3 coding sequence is TGTGCCAGTAGTATAGGAAGTAGCGAGCAGTACTTC.

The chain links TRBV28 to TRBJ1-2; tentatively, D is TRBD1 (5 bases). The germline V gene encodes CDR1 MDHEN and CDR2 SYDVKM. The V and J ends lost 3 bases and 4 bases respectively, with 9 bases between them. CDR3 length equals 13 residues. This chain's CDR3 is CASSFSGGYGYTF. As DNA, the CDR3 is TGTGCCAGCAGTTTTTCCGGGGGCTATGGCTACACCTTC.

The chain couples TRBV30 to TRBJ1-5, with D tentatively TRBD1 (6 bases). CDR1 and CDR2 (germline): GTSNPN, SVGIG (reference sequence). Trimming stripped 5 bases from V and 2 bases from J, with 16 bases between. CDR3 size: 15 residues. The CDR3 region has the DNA TGTGCCTGGGGGATAAGGGGGAAAGGCAATCAGCCCCAGCATTTT. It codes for CAWGIRGKGNQPQHF.

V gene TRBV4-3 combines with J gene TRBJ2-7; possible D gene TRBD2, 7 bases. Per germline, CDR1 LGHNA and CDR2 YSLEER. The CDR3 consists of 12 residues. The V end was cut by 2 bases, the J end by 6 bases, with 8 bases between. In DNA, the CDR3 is TGCGCCAGCAGCCAAAGGGGGGGCGAGCAGTACTTC. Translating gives CASSQRGGEQYF.

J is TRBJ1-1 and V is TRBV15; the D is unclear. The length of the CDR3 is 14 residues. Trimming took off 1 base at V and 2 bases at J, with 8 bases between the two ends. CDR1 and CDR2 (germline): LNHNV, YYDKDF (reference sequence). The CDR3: CATSRARGNTEAFF. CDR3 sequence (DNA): TGTGCCACCAGCAGAGCCCGGGGAAACACTGAAGCTTTCTTT.

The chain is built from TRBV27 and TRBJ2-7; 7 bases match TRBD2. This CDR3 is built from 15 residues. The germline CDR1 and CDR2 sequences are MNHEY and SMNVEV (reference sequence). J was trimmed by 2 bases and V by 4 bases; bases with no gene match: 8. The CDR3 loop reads CASSSFGGVPYEQYF. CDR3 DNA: TGTGCCAGCAGTTCTTTTGGGGGGGTCCCCTACGAGCAGTACTTC.

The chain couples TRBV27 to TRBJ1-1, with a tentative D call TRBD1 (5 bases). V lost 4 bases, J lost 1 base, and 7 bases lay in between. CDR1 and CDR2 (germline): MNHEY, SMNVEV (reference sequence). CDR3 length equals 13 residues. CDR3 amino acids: CASSWGSNTEAFF. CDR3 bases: TGTGCCAGCAGTTGGGGGTCGAACACTGAAGCTTTCTTT.

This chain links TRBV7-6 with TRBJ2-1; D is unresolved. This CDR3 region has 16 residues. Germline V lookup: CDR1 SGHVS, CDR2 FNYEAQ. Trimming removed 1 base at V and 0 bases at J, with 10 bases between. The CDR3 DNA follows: TGTGCCAGCAGCTTAGGAGGTGTTAGCTCCTACAATGAGCAGTTCTTC. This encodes CASSLGGVSSYNEQFF. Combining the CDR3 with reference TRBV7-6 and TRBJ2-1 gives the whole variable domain GAGVSQSPRYKVTKRGQDVALRCDPISGHVSLYWYRQALGQGPEFLTYFNYEAQQDKSGLPNDRFSAERPEGSISTLTIQRTEQRDSAMYRCASSLGGVSSYNEQFFGPGTRLTVL.

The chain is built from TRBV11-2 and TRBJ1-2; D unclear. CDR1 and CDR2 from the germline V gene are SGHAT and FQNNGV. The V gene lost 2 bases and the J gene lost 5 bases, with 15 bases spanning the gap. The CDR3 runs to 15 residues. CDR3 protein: CASSLSVLGTYGYTF. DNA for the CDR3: TGTGCCAGCAGCTTATCGGTACTAGGCACTTATGGCTACACCTTC.

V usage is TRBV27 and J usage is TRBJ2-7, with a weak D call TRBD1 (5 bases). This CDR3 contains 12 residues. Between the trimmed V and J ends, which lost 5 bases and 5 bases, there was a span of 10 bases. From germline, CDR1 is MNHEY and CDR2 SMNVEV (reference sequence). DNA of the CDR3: TGTGCCAGCAGTGCAGGGCCCCACGAGCAGTACTTC. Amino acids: CASSAGPHEQYF.

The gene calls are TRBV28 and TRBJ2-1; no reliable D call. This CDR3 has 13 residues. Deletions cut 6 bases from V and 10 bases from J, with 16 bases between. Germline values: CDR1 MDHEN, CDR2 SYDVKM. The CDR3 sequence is CASSPRPSQEQFF. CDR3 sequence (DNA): TGTGCCAGCAGCCCGCGGCCGAGCCAGGAGCAGTTCTTC.

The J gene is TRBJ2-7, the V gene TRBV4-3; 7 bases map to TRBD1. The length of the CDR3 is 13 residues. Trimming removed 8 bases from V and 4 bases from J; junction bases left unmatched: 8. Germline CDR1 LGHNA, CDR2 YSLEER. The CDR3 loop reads CASARGLGYEQYF. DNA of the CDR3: TGCGCCAGCGCCAGGGGGTTGGGGTACGAGCAGTACTTC.

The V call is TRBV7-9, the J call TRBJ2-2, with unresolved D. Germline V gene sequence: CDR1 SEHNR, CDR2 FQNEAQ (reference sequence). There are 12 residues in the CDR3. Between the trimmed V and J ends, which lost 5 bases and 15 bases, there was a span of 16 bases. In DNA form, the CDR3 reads TGTGCCAGCAGCCCCTCCGGGTGGATGGTGTTTTTT. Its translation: CASSPSGWMVFF.

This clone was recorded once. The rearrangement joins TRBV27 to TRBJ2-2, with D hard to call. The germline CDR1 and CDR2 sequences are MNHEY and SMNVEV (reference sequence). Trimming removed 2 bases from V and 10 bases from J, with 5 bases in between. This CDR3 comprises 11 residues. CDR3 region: CASSLGMELFF. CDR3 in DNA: TGTGCCAGCAGTTTAGGAATGGAGCTGTTTTTT.

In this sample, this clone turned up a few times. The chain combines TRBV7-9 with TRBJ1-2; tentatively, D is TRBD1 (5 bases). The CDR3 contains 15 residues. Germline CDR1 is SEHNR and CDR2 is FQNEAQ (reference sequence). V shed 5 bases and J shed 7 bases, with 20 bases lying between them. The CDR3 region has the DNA TGTGCCAGCAGCCCCTGGACCCGGGGCGCTAGTGGCTACACCTTC. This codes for CASSPWTRGASGYTF.

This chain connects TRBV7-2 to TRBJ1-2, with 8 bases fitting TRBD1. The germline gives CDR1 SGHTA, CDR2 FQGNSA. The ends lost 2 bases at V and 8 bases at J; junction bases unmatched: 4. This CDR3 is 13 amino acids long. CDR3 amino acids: CASSLTGGQGYTF. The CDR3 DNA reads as TGTGCCAGCAGCTTAACAGGGGGTCAGGGCTACACCTTC.

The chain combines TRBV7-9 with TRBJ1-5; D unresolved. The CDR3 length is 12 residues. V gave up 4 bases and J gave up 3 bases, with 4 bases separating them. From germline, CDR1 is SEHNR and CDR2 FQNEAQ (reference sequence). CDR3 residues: CASSSFNQPQHF. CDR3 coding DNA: TGTGCCAGCAGCTCGTTCAATCAGCCCCAGCATTTT.

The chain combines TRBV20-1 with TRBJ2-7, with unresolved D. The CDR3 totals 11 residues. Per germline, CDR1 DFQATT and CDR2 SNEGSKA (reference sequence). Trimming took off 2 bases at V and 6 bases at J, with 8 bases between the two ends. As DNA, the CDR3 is TGCAGTGCTAGAATCGTGGGCGAGCAGTACTTC. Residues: CSARIVGEQYF.

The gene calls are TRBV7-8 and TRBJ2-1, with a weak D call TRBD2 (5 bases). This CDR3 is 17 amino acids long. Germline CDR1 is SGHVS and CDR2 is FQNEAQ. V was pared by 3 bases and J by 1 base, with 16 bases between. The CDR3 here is CASSFLTGVGSYNEQFF. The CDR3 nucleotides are TGTGCCAGCAGCTTCCTAACCGGGGTAGGGTCCTACAATGAGCAGTTCTTC.

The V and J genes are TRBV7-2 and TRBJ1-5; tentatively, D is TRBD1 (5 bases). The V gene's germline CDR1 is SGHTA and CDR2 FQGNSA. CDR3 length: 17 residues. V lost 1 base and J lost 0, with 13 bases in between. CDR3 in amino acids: CASSLDRSPYSNQPQHF. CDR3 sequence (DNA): TGTGCCAGCAGCTTAGACAGGAGCCCTTATAGCAATCAGCCCCAGCATTTT. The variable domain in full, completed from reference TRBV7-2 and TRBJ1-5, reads GAGVSQSPSNKVTEKGKDVELRCDPISGHTALYWYRQSLGQGLEFLIYFQGNSAPDKSGLPSDRFSAERTGGSVSTLTIQRTQQEDSAVYLCASSLDRSPYSNQPQHFGDGTRLSIL.

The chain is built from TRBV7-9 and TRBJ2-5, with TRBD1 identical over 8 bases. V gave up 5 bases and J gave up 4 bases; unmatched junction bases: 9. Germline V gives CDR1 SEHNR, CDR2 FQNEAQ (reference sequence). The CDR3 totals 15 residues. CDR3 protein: CASSLDRVSRETQYF. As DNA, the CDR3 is TGTGCCAGCAGCCTGGACAGGGTTAGCCGAGAGACCCAGTACTTC.

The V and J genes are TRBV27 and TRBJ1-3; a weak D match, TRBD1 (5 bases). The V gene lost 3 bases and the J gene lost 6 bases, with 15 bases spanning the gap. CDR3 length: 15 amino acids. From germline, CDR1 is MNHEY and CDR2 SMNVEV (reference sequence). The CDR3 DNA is TGTGCCAGCAGTTTTGCGGGGCCCGGGTTAAACACCATATATTTT. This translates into CASSFAGPGLNTIYF.

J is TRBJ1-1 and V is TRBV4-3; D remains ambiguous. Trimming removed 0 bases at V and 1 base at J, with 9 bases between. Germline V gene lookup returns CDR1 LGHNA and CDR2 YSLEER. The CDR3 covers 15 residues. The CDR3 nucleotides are TGCGCCAGCAGCCAAGAAGGAGGGTCGAACACTGAAGCTTTCTTT. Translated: CASSQEGGSNTEAFF.

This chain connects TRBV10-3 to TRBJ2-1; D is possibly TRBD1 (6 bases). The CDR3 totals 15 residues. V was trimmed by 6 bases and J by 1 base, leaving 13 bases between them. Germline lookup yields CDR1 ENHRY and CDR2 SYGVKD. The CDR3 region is CAISPGTRSYNEQFF. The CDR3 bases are TGTGCCATCAGCCCCGGGACAAGGTCCTACAATGAGCAGTTCTTC.